This TCR beta chain is drawn from a study of CD8 T cells in Susac syndrome. CDR1 and CDR2 (germline): WNHNN, SYGVQD (reference sequence). The CDR3 has 13 residues. V was pared by 0 bases and J by 7 bases, with 7 bases between. Random hexamers were used to reverse transcribe roughly 0.45 to 1 ug of RNA. In TCRdb, the immunoSEQ multiplex PCR reads were re-called with MiXCR into one record per CDR3 protein. The data contain tens of thousands of distinct CDR3 sequences, over 75% of them singletons. Sequenced: CD8+ T cells from PBMCs. The V call is TRBV10-1, the J call TRBJ2-1; D call uncertain. The receptor comes from a human donor with multiple sclerosis. CDR3 sequence: CASSESDGNEQFF. For the CDR3, the DNA is TGCGCCAGCAGTGAGTCAGATGGGAATGAGCAGTTCTTC.